A selection of T cell receptor beta chains follows, all from one sample in a study of cytomegalovirus exposure and HLA in healthy donors. Only in-frame clones appear in the TCRdb table, and some are missing; sequencing was by immunoSEQ multiplex PCR. The sample lists some 60,000 clones, 90% to 96% occurring once. Sequencing input: PBMCs. These receptors were taken from a man aged 18 to 35 in good health and CMV-seronegative. The CDR3 runs from the conserved cysteine through the conserved F or W. The D gene is left open where the match is weak. Only some rows state a clone size, as once, few, many or a class for expanded clones.

j_gene: TRBJ2-1; d_gene: TRBD2; abundance: once; v_gene: TRBV9; CDR3nt: TGTGCCAGCAGCGTAGATCCTAGCGGGAGGCTGCAGAATGAGCAGTTCTTC; CDR3aa: CASSVDPSGRLQNEQFF
j_gene: TRBJ2-2; d_gene: -; abundance: once; v_gene: TRBV27; CDR3nt: TGTGCCAGCAGAATCGGGTCGGTTATCACCGGGGAGCTGTTTTTT; CDR3aa: CASRIGSVITGELFF
j_gene: TRBJ1-2; d_gene: -; abundance: -; v_gene: TRBV5-8; CDR3nt: TGTGCCAGCAGCCTAAACCCCCACCCCAACTATGGCTACACCTTC; CDR3aa: CASSLNPHPNYGYTF
j_gene: TRBJ2-5; d_gene: -; abundance: -; v_gene: TRBV5-4; CDR3nt: TGTGCCAGCAGCCCCGGGTCTAACCAAGAGACCCAGTACTTC; CDR3aa: CASSPGSNQETQYF
j_gene: TRBJ2-3; d_gene: -; abundance: -; v_gene: TRBV30; CDR3nt: TGTGCCTGGAGTGTGACAGGCGCAGATACGCAGTATTTT; CDR3aa: CAWSVTGADTQYF
j_gene: TRBJ2-7; d_gene: TRBD2; abundance: -; v_gene: TRBV6-6; CDR3nt: TGTGCCAGCAGTTACTCGAGAACTAGCGGGAACTACGAGCAGTACTTC; CDR3aa: CASSYSRTSGNYEQYF
j_gene: TRBJ1-2; d_gene: -; abundance: -; v_gene: TRBV10-3; CDR3nt: TGTGCCATCAGTGAGTCGAAAGCGTATGGCTACACCTTC; CDR3aa: CAISESKAYGYTF
j_gene: TRBJ1-4; d_gene: -; abundance: -; v_gene: TRBV4-2; CDR3nt: TGTGCCAGCAGCCAAGAACGGAGTAATGAAAAACTGTTTTTT; CDR3aa: CASSQERSNEKLFF
j_gene: TRBJ2-7; d_gene: TRBD2; abundance: -; v_gene: TRBV5-1; CDR3nt: TGCGCCAGCAGCTTGGCGTCGGGACTAGCTTCCTACGAGCAGTACTTC; CDR3aa: CASSLASGLASYEQYF
j_gene: TRBJ2-1; d_gene: TRBD2; abundance: -; v_gene: TRBV5-6; CDR3nt: TGTGCCAGCAGCTTAATTAGCGGGAGGGCCTATGAGCAGTTCTTC; CDR3aa: CASSLISGRAYEQFF
j_gene: TRBJ2-5; d_gene: -; abundance: -; v_gene: TRBV6-5; CDR3nt: TGTGCCAGCAGTGTACTCGGGGCCCAGTACTTC; CDR3aa: CASSVLGAQYF
j_gene: TRBJ2-5; d_gene: TRBD1; abundance: few; v_gene: TRBV18; CDR3nt: TGTGCCAGCTCCCCCCGGCGGGCAGGGGGCGATGAGACCCAGTACTTC; CDR3aa: CASSPRRAGGDETQYF
j_gene: TRBJ1-4; d_gene: -; abundance: -; v_gene: TRBV7-9; CDR3nt: TGTGCCAGCAGCTTATGGGGGGGCGAAAAACTGTTTTTT; CDR3aa: CASSLWGGEKLFF
j_gene: TRBJ1-2; d_gene: TRBD1; abundance: -; v_gene: TRBV15; CDR3nt: TGTGCCACCAGCAGCTGGGACAGGGGAGGGTTTGGCTACACCTTC; CDR3aa: CATSSWDRGGFGYTF
j_gene: TRBJ2-7; d_gene: TRBD2; abundance: -; v_gene: TRBV7-2; CDR3nt: TGTGCCAGCAGCTTAGCGGGAGGGCCCTCCTACGAGCAGTACTTC; CDR3aa: CASSLAGGPSYEQYF
j_gene: TRBJ2-7; d_gene: TRBD1; abundance: once; v_gene: TRBV5-1; CDR3nt: TGCGCCAGCAGCTTGGGGACAGGGAGGACCTACGAGCAGTACTTC; CDR3aa: CASSLGTGRTYEQYF
j_gene: TRBJ2-5; d_gene: -; abundance: -; v_gene: TRBV9; CDR3nt: TGTGCCAGCAGCGTAGTAGGGGCAGGAGAGACCCAGTACTTC; CDR3aa: CASSVVGAGETQYF
j_gene: TRBJ2-7; d_gene: -; abundance: -; v_gene: TRBV7-6; CDR3nt: TGTGCCAGCAGCGGGGCGGCCAGGGCAACCTCCTACGAGCAGTACTTC; CDR3aa: CASSGAARATSYEQYF
j_gene: TRBJ1-2; d_gene: -; abundance: -; v_gene: TRBV30; CDR3nt: TGTGCCTGGAGTCGGTCTAACTATGGCTACACCTTC; CDR3aa: CAWSRSNYGYTF
j_gene: TRBJ2-5; d_gene: -; abundance: -; v_gene: TRBV27; CDR3nt: TGTGCCAGCAGGTATCAAGAGACCCAGTACTTC; CDR3aa: CASRYQETQYF
j_gene: TRBJ1-6; d_gene: -; abundance: -; v_gene: TRBV6-1; CDR3nt: TGTGCCAGCAGTGACACAGGGTTTACGAATAATTCACCCCTCCACTTT; CDR3aa: CASSDTGFTNNSPLHF
j_gene: TRBJ2-7; d_gene: TRBD2; abundance: few; v_gene: TRBV16; CDR3nt: TGTGCCAGCAGTCCTGCGGGACTAGCGGGACACGAGCAGTACTTC; CDR3aa: CASSPAGLAGHEQYF
j_gene: TRBJ1-4; d_gene: TRBD1; abundance: -; v_gene: TRBV4-1; CDR3nt: TGCGCCAGCAGCCAAGGGACAGGGGATGGAGCTAATGAAAAACTGTTTTTT; CDR3aa: CASSQGTGDGANEKLFF
j_gene: TRBJ2-3; d_gene: -; abundance: -; v_gene: TRBV4-1; CDR3nt: TGCGCCAGCAGCCAAGAGGGGTTTGGGGCGGGACTGACAGATACGCAGTATTTT; CDR3aa: CASSQEGFGAGLTDTQYF
j_gene: TRBJ2-3; d_gene: TRBD2; abundance: -; v_gene: TRBV27; CDR3nt: TGTGCCAGCAGTTTAGCGGGAGGGCGAGATACGCAGTATTTT; CDR3aa: CASSLAGGRDTQYF
j_gene: TRBJ2-1; d_gene: -; abundance: few; v_gene: TRBV14; CDR3nt: TGTGCCAGCAGCCAAGTGGCCCGTCCAGGGCAGTTCTTC; CDR3aa: CASSQVARPGQFF
j_gene: TRBJ2-7; d_gene: TRBD2; abundance: -; v_gene: TRBV28; CDR3nt: TGTGCCAGCAGTTTATTAGGGAGGGGCGACACCTACGAGCAGTACTTC; CDR3aa: CASSLLGRGDTYEQYF
j_gene: TRBJ2-3; d_gene: TRBD2; abundance: -; v_gene: TRBV7-9; CDR3nt: TGTGCCAGCAGCGGGCCGGGACTAGCGGGAGCAGATACGCAGTATTTT; CDR3aa: CASSGPGLAGADTQYF
j_gene: TRBJ2-7; d_gene: -; abundance: -; v_gene: TRBV19; CDR3nt: TGTGCCAGTAGTATAGGAGCCGGAGGCTACGAGCAGTACTTC; CDR3aa: CASSIGAGGYEQYF
j_gene: TRBJ1-1; d_gene: -; abundance: -; v_gene: TRBV4-3; CDR3nt: TGCGCCAGCAGCCAAGAGGCGACAGAGAACACTGAAGCTTTCTTT; CDR3aa: CASSQEATENTEAFF
j_gene: TRBJ2-7; d_gene: -; abundance: -; v_gene: TRBV4-1; CDR3nt: TGCGCCAGCAGCCAAGATACTAGCAACTACGAGCAGTACTTC; CDR3aa: CASSQDTSNYEQYF